A selection of T cell receptor beta chains follows, all from one sample in a study of early stage breast cancer tumors. Repertoires were generated with immunoSEQ multiplex PCR, while TCRdb's copy carries only in-frame clones and drops some. The data show about 8,000 clones, 62% seen once. Sequencing used breast tumor tissue. All receptors come from an older person with breast cancer. Both conserved end residues are part of each CDR3.

>18|TRBV19
CASSFGTSGGASTDTQYF
>14|TRBV4-2
CASSTQTGGSEQYF
>15|TRBV6-5
CASNTGGANTGELFF
>14|TRBV7-9
CASSSPDRGETQYF
>14|TRBV2
CASSDQRGPYEQYF
>16|TRBV27
CASSLRRTGNSGELFF
>16|TRBV2
CASSELAGADTDTQYF
>15|TRBV29-1
CSVEIGVEATYEQYF
>14|TRBV7-2
CASSPRTRTDTQYF
>20|TRBV4-1
CASSQQASGQGSVSSYEQYF
>14|TRBV11-1
CASSSLGKGNEQFF
>13|TRBV7-9
CASRIYSGNTIYF
>13|TRBV7-2
CASSLYVPREAFF
>14|TRBV4-2
CASSQERVEETQYF
>15|TRBV7-3
CASSLGLTGNYGYTF
>15|TRBV7-2
CASSDRGMANEKLFF
>13|TRBV29-1
CSVPGTGVRGYTF
>14|TRBV4-1
CASSQLGITETQYF
>13|TRBV30
CAWDRVNGNTIYF
>14|TRBV28
CASTPYGTEETQYF
>13|TRBV19
CASSIANLDTQYF
>15|TRBV5-1
CASSLASLAEETQYF
>18|TRBV7-8
CASSPKTGASSYNSPLHF
>15|TRBV6-4
CASSRSAGGGNIQYF
>15|TRBV5-1
CASSFGGTGANVLTF
>14|TRBV4-2
CASSQGRQGGGYTF
>12|TRBV29-1
CSVHRTHYGYTF
>15|TRBV7-8
CASSLYEIMNTEAFF
>19|TRBV4-1
CASSQPPGTGLSGANVLTF
>16|TRBV7-3
CASSLGEGRATDTQYF
>14|TRBV28
CASRPSLSANEQFF
>13|TRBV28
CASRSGQLETQYF
>17|TRBV28
CASSSTLIGQGGEKLFF
>14|TRBV7-9
CASSLEGARQPQHF
>13|TRBV7-8
CASSLAGGGRLSF
>13|TRBV6-6
CASSYGGRTEAFF
>15|TRBV6-5
CASRIHRAGNTEAFF
>15|TRBV7-3
CASSLVSGGRDTQYF
>13|TRBV29-1
CSATVGAGTEAFF
>15|TRBV2
CASSEQGPSSYEQYF
>16|TRBV6-6
CASMTGDQLSTDTQYF
>14|TRBV10-3
CAISEGGTTYEQYF
>12|TRBV25-1
CASGGATDTQYF
>16|TRBV28
CASSTGTGIFPGELFF
>15|TRBV5-6
CASSLKAGAGDEQFF
>13|TRBV2
CASLDRSNYGYTF
>15|TRBV6-4
CASSDSSSGANVLTF
>13|TRBV6-5
CASTFGSGTEAFF
>15|TRBV5-4
CASSSGGGGTDTQYF
>14|TRBV5-1
CASSLLTGAGELFF
>13|TRBV28
CASMRGGPETQYF
>17|TRBV5-1
CASSLASGRERAYEQYF
>15|TRBV6-6
CASNTGGANTGELFF